This T cell receptor beta chain is drawn from a study of T-cell reconstitution after alpha-beta-depleted transplantation in children. Using unique molecular identifiers, the investigators prepared the TCRbeta library. TCRdb recomputed calls from the PCR reads with MiXCR, one row per CDR3 protein. The table records 360,000 or so distinct CDR3 sequences, around 20% of them present only once. This TCR derives from a human donor who donated a stem cell graft to a child with acute myeloid leukemia. Sequencing used PBMCs from the stem cell graft donor, obtained from the stem cell graft.

CDR3 in amino acids: CASTWGQNTGELFF. The CDR3 DNA is TGTGCCAGCACCTGGGGGCAGAACACCGGGGAGCTGTTTTTT. J is TRBJ2-2 and V is TRBV12-3 or TRBV12-4, with a weak D call TRBD1 (6 bases). Trimming pared 7 bases from V and 1 base from J, leaving 10 bases between. The CDR3 extends over 14 amino acids.